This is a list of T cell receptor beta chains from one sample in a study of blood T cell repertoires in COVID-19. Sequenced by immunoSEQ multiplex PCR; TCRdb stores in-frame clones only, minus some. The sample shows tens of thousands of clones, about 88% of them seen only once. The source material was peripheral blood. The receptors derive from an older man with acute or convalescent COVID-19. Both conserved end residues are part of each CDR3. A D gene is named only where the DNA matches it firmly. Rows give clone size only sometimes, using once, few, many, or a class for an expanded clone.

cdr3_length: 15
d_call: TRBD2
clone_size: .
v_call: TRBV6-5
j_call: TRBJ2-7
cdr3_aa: CASSYLGLVGNEQYF
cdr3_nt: TGTGCCAGCAGTTACTTGGGACTAGTTGGGAACGAGCAGTACTTC

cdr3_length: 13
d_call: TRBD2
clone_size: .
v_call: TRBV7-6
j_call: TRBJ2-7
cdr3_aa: CASSPGGDYEQYF
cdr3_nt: TGTGCCAGCAGCCCCGGGGGGGATTACGAGCAGTACTTC

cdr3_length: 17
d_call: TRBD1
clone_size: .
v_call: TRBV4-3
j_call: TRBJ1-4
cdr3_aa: CASSQDGGRGLNEKLFF
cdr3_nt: TGCGCCAGCAGCCAAGATGGGGGTAGGGGGCTCAATGAAAAACTGTTTTTT

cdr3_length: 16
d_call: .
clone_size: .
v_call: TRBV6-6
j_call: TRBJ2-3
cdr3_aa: CASIIAAPPNTDTQYF
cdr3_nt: TGTGCCAGCATTATAGCCGCCCCACCTAACACAGATACGCAGTATTTT

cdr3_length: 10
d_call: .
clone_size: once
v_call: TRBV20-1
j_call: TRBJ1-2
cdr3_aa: CSASAGGYTF
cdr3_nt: TGCAGTGCTAGTGCTGGCGGCTACACCTTC

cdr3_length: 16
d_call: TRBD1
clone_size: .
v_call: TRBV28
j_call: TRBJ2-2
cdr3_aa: CASSSPDRGDTGELFF
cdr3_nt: TGTGCCAGCAGTTCTCCGGACAGGGGGGACACCGGGGAGCTGTTTTTT

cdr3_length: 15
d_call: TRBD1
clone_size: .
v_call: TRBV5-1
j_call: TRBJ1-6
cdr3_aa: CASSGGQGENSPLHF
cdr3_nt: TGCGCCAGCAGCGGGGGACAGGGTGAGAATTCACCCCTCCACTTT

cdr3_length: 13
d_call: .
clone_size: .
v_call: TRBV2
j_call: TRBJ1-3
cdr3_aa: CASTGRGGNTIYF
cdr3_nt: TGTGCCAGCACCGGTAGGGGTGGAAACACCATATATTTT

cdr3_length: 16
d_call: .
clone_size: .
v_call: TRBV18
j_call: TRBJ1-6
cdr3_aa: CASSPWEGPFNSPLHF
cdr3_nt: TGTGCCAGCTCACCATGGGAGGGGCCCTTTAATTCACCCCTCCACTTT

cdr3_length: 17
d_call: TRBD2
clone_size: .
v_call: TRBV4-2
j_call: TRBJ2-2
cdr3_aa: CASSPRGSGVNTGELFF
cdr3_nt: TGTGCCAGCAGCCCCCGAGGAAGCGGGGTGAACACCGGGGAGCTGTTTTTT

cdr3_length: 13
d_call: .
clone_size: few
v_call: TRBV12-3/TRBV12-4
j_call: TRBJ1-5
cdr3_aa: CASSLEGSQIQHF
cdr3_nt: TGTGCCAGCAGTTTGGAGGGTTCCCAGATTCAGCATTTT

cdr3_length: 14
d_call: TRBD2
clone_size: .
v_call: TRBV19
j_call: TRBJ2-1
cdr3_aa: CASTLGLAGPEQFF
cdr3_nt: TGTGCCAGTACCTTGGGCCTAGCGGGGCCTGAGCAGTTCTTC

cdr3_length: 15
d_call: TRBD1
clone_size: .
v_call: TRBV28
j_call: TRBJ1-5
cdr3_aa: CASSSWDSRNQPQHF
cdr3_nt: TGTGCCAGCAGTTCATGGGACAGTCGTAATCAGCCCCAGCATTTT

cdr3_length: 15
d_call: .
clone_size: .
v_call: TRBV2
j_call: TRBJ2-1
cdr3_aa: CASRSSGGSYNEQFF
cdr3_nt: TGTGCCAGCAGATCCTCTGGCGGTAGCTACAATGAGCAGTTCTTC

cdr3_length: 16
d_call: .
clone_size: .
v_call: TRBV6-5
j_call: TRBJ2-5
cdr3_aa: CASSYSHGGGGETQYF
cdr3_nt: TGTGCCAGCAGTTACTCTCACGGGGGCGGGGGAGAGACCCAGTACTTC

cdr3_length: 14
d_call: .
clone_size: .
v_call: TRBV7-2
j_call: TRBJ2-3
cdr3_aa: CASRSTPSVDTQYF
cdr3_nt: TGTGCCAGCAGGAGCACCCCCTCGGTAGATACGCAGTATTTT

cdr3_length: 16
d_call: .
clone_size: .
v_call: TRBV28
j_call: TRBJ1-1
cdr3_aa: CASSINPFSEGTEAFF
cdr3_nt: TGTGCCAGCAGTATAAACCCCTTCAGCGAGGGCACTGAAGCTTTCTTT

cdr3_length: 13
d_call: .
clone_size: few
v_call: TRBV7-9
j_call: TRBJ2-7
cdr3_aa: CASSPRGPYEQYF
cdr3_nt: TGTGCCAGCAGCCCCAGGGGTCCCTACGAGCAGTACTTC

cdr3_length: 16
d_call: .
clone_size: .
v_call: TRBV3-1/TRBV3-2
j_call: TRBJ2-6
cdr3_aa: CASNGVPGSGANVLTF
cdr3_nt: TGTGCCAGCAACGGGGTTCCAGGCTCTGGGGCCAACGTCCTGACTTTC

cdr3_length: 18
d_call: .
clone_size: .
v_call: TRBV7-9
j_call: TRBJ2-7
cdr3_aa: CASSLGWEWKSLVYEQYF
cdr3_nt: TGTGCCAGCAGCTTAGGCTGGGAGTGGAAGAGCCTAGTCTACGAGCAGTACTTC

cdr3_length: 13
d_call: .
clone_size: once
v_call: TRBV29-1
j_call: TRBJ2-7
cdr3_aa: CSVGGLGSYEQYF
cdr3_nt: TGCAGCGTTGGTGGACTCGGCTCCTACGAGCAGTACTTC

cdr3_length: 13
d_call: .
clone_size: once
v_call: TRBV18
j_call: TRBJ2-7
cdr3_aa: CASSSLAVYEQYF
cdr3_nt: TGTGCCAGCTCATCTCTCGCGGTCTACGAGCAGTACTTC

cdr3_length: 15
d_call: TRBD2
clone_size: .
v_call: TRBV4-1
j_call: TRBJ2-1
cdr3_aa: CASSQDWDLREAQFF
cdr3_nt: TGCGCCAGCAGCCAAGACTGGGACCTCCGGGAGGCGCAGTTCTTC

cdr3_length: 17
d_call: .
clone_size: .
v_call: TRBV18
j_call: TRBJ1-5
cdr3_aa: CASSQIQGTLSNQPQHF
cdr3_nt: TGTGCCAGCTCACAGATACAGGGAACCCTCAGCAATCAGCCCCAGCATTTT

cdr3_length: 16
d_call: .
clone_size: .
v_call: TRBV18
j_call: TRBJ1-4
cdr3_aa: CASSPQQPLYNEKLFF
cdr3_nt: TGTGCCAGCTCACCACAACAGCCACTTTATAATGAAAAACTGTTTTTT

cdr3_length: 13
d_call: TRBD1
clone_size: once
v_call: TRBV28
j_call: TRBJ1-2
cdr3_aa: CAGRETGDYGYTF
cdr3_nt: TGTGCCGGGCGAGAGACAGGGGACTATGGCTACACCTTC

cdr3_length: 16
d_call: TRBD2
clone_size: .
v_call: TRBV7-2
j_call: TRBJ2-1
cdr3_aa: CASSPILAGGPHEQFF
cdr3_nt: TGTGCCAGCAGCCCCATCTTAGCGGGGGGGCCCCATGAGCAGTTCTTC

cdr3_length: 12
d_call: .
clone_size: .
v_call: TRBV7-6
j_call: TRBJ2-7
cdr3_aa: CASSLGSYEQYF
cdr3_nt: TGTGCCAGCAGCTTAGGCAGCTACGAGCAGTACTTC

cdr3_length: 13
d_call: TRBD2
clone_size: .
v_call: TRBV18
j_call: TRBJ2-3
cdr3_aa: CASHDSGGRGQYF
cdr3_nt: TGTGCCAGCCACGACAGCGGGGGTCGAGGGCAGTATTTT

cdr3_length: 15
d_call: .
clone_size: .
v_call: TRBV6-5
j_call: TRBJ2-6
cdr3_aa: CASRQGYSGANVLTF
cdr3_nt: TGTGCCAGCAGGCAGGGGTACTCTGGGGCCAACGTCCTGACTTTC

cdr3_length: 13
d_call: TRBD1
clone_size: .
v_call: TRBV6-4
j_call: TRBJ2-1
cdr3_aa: CASRRDRYNEQFF
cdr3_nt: TGTGCCAGCCGCCGGGACAGATACAATGAGCAGTTCTTC

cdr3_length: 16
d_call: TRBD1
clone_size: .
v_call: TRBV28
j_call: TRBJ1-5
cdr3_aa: CASSPWTGVGTQPQHF
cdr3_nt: TGTGCCAGCAGTCCCTGGACAGGTGTGGGGACACAGCCCCAGCATTTT

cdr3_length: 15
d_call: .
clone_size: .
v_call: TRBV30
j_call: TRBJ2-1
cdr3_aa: CAWSPPYPSPGEQFF
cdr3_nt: TGTGCCTGGAGTCCCCCTTATCCTAGCCCGGGCGAGCAGTTCTTC

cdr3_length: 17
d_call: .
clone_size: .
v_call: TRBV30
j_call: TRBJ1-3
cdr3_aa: CAWSGRRGGYSGNTIYF
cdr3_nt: TGTGCCTGGAGTGGGCGGCGGGGGGGTTACTCTGGAAACACCATATATTTT

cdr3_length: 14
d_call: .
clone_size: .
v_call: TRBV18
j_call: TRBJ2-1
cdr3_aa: CASSPVAGLGEQFF
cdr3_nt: TGTGCCAGCTCACCAGTGGCGGGGCTTGGTGAGCAGTTCTTC

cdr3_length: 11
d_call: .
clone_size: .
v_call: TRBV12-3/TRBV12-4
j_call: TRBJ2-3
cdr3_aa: CASSRLDTQYF
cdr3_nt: TGTGCCAGCAGCCGTCTCGATACGCAGTATTTT

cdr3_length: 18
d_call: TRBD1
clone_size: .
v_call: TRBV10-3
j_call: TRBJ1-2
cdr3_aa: CAISDNRGRENRNYGYTF
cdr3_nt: TGTGCCATCAGTGATAACAGGGGGCGGGAAAATAGGAACTATGGCTACACCTTC

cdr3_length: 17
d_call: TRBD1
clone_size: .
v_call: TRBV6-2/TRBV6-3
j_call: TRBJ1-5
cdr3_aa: CASSYPRQGLSNQPQHF
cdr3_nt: TGTGCCAGCAGTTACCCCCGACAGGGGCTAAGCAATCAGCCCCAGCATTTT

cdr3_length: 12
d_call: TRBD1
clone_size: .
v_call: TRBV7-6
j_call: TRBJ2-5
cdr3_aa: CASSREWDRVYF
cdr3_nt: TGTGCCAGCAGTCGGGAATGGGACAGGGTTTACTTC

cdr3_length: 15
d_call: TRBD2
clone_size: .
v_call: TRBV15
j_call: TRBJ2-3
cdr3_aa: CATSRVQAGRDTQYF
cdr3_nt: TGTGCCACCAGCAGAGTTCAAGCGGGGCGCGATACGCAGTATTTT

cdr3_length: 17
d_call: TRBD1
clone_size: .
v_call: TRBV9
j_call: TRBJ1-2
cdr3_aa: CASSSRDRTVIPYGYTF
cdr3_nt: TGTGCCAGCAGCAGCCGGGACAGGACCGTAATCCCCTATGGCTACACCTTC

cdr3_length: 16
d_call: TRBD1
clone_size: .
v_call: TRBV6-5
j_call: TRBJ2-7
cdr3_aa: CASSYSFRQGSYEQYF
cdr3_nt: TGTGCCAGCAGTTACTCGTTCCGACAGGGCTCCTACGAGCAGTACTTC